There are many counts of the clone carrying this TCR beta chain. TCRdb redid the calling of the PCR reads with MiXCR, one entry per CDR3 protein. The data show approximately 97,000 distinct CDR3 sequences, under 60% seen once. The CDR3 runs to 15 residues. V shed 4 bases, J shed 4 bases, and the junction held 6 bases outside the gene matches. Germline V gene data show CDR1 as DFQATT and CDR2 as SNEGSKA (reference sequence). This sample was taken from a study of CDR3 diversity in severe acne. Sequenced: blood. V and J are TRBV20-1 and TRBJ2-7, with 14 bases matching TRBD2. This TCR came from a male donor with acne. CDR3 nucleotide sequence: TGCAGTGCTAAGACTAGCGGGAGGGCCTGGTACGAGCAGTACTTC. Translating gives CSAKTSGRAWYEQYF.